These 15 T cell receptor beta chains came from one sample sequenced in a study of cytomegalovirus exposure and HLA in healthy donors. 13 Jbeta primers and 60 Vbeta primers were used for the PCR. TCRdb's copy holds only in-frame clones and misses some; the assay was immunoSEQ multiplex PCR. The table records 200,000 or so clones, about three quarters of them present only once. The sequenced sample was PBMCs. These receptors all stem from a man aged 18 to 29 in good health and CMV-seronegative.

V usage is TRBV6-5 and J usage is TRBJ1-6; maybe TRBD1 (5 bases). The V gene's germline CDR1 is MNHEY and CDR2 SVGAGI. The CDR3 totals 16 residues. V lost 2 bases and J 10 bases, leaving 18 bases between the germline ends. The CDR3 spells CASSYIGPGPLSPLHF. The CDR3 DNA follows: TGTGCCAGCAGTTACATCGGACCAGGGCCCTTATCACCCCTCCACTTT.

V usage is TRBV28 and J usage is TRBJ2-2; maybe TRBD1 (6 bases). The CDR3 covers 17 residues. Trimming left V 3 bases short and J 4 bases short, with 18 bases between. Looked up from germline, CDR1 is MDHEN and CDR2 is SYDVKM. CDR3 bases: TGTGCCAGCAGTTTTTCCCTCAGGGGCCCTCGCACCGGGGAGCTGTTTTTT. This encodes CASSFSLRGPRTGELFF.

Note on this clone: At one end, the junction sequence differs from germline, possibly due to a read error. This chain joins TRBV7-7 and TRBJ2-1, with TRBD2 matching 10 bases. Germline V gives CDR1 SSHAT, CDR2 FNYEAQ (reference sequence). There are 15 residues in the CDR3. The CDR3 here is CASSLGSGGYNEQFF. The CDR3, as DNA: TGTGCTAGCAGCTTAGGTAGCGGGGGGTACAATGAGCAGTTCTTC.

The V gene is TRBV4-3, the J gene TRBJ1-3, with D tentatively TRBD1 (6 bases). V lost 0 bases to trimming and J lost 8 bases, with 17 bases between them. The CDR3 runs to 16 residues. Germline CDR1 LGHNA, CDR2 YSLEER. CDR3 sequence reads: CASSQEARGAGYTIYF. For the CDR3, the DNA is TGCGCCAGCAGCCAAGAGGCCCGGGGGGCCGGGTACACCATATATTTT.

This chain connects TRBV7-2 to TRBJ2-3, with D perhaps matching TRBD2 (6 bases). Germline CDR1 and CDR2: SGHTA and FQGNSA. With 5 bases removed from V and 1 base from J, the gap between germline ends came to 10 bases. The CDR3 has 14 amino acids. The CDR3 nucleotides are TGTGCCAGCAGCAAACTAGCTGGCACAGATACGCAGTATTTT. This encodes CASSKLAGTDTQYF.

The CDR3 protein is CASWRPITNTEAFF. The CDR3 DNA reads as TGTGCCAGCTGGAGACCCATAACCAACACTGAAGCTTTCTTT. V gene TRBV28 combines with J gene TRBJ1-1, with D uncertain. Germline CDR1 is MDHEN and CDR2 is SYDVKM. The CDR3 extends over 14 amino acids. Trimming removed 8 bases from V and 2 bases from J, with 15 bases in between.

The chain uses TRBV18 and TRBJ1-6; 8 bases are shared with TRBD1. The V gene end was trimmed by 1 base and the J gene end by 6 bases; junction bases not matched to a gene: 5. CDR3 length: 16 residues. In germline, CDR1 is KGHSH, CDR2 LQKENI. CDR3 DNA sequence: TGTGCCAGCTCACCACAGGCGGACAGGGTTAATTCACCCCTCCACTTT. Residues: CASSPQADRVNSPLHF.

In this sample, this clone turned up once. CDR3 protein: CASSMTGEYGYTF. DNA of the CDR3: TGTGCCAGTAGTATGACAGGGGAGTATGGCTACACCTTC. The chain employs TRBV19 and TRBJ1-2; 8 bases are a match to TRBD1. CDR3 length: 13 residues. The germline V gene has CDR1 LNHDA and CDR2 SQIVND (reference sequence). The J segment lost 5 bases and the V segment lost 3 bases, leaving 2 bases of the junction unmatched.

CDR3 sequence: CATQGMDNEQFF. The CDR3 DNA reads as TGTGCCACCCAGGGGATGGACAATGAGCAGTTCTTC. This rearrangement joins TRBV19 to TRBJ2-1; weak D call: TRBD1 (6 bases). The V end was cut by 10 bases, the J end by 5 bases, with 12 bases between. This CDR3 spans 12 amino acids. CDR1 and CDR2 (germline): LNHDA, SQIVND (reference sequence).

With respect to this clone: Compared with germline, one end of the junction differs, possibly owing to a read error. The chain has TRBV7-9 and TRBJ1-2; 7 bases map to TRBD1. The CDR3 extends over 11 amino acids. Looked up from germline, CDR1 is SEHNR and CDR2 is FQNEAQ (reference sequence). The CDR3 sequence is CSSSYRGGYTF. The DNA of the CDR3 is TGTTCCAGCAGCTACAGGGGTGGCTACACCTTC.

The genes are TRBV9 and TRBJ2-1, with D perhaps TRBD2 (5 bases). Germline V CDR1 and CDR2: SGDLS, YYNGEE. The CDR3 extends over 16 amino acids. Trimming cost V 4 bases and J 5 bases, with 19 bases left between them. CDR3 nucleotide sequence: TGTGCCAGCAGCCCTAGTCTCCGGAGGCCCCACAATGAGCAGTTCTTC. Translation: CASSPSLRRPHNEQFF. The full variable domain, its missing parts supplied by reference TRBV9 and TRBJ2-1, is DSGVTQTPKHLITATGQRVTLRCSPRSGDLSVYWYQQSLDQGLQFLIQYYNGEERAKGNILERFSAQQFPDLHSELNLSSLELGDSALYFCASSPSLRRPHNEQFFGPGTRLTVL.

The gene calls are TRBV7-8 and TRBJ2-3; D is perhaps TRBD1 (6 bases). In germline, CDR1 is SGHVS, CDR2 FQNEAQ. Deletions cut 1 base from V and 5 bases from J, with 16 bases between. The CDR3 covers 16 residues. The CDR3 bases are TGTGCCAGCAGCTTAGTTCCAGGGGCTCGGGGAGATACGCAGTATTTT. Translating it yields CASSLVPGARGDTQYF.

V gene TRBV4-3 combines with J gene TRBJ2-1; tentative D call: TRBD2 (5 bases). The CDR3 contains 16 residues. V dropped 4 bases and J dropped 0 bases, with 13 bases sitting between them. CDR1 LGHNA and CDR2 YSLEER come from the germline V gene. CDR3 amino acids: CASSPDSPSSYNEQFF. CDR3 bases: TGCGCCAGCAGCCCGGACTCACCTAGCTCCTACAATGAGCAGTTCTTC.

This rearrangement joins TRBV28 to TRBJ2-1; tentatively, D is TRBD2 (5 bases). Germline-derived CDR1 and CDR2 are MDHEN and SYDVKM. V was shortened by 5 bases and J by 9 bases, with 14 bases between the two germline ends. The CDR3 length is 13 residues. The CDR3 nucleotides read TGTGCCAGCAGTCTAGGGAGTGCGGGTGAGCAGTTCTTC. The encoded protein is CASSLGSAGEQFF.

CDR3 residues: CASSPSGTIEAFF. In DNA form, the CDR3 reads TGTGCCAGCTCACCTTCAGGGACTATTGAAGCTTTCTTT. The rearrangement uses TRBV18 and TRBJ1-1, with D maybe TRBD1 (5 bases). Germline CDR1 reads KGHSH; CDR2 reads LQKENI. The CDR3 totals 13 residues. V was trimmed by 3 bases and J by 7 bases, leaving 12 bases between them.